These 3 T cell receptor beta chains came from one sample sequenced in a study of T cell responses to AZD1222 COVID-19 vaccine. TCRdb's copy holds only in-frame clones and misses some; the assay was immunoSEQ multiplex PCR. This sample carries some 140,000 clones, over 85% of them seen once, and the ten largest clones take about 0.91%. The sequenced sample was peripheral blood, obtained on day 0 of AZD1222 vaccination. These receptors all come from an adult in good health.

V usage is TRBV29-1 and J usage is TRBJ1-4, with 9 bases lining up with TRBD1. The V segment lost 4 bases and the J segment 5 bases; nucleotides outside the gene matches: 8. The CDR3 totals 15 residues. CDR1 is SQVTM, CDR2 ANQGSEA, per germline. The CDR3 region is CSVGRTGDPNEKLFF. CDR3 sequence (DNA): TGCAGCGTTGGTAGGACAGGGGACCCCAATGAAAAACTGTTTTTT.

The chain links TRBV29-1 to TRBJ1-5; 7 bases map to TRBD1. Germline CDR1 SQVTM, CDR2 ANQGSEA. The CDR3 totals 14 residues. V trimming: 6 bases; J trimming: 0 bases; junction bases outside the gene matches: 5. The CDR3 reads CSVGTGDSNQPQHF. In DNA, the CDR3 is TGCAGCGTCGGAACAGGGGATAGCAATCAGCCCCAGCATTTT.

The chain carries TRBV30 and TRBJ2-5; possible D gene TRBD1, 5 bases. This CDR3 has 13 residues. Germline-derived CDR1 and CDR2 are GTSNPN and SVGIG (reference sequence). V gave up 0 bases and J gave up 4 bases, with 9 bases separating them. The CDR3 loop is CAWSVGAPETQYF. CDR3 bases: TGTGCCTGGAGTGTAGGGGCCCCAGAGACCCAGTACTTC.